Each of the 26 T cell receptor beta chains below was sequenced from the same sample in a study of blood T cell repertoires in COVID-19. The assay was immunoSEQ multiplex PCR, and TCRdb's table has in-frame clones only and misses some. This sample yields 200,000 to 250,000 clones, of which approximately 80% are seen a single time; more than 3% belongs to the top ten. The sample consisted of PBMCs or T cells enriched from blood (not recorded which). The receptors were sampled from a woman aged 55-75 years who had recovered from COVID-19.

The chain employs TRBV19 and TRBJ2-3, with D possibly TRBD1 on 6 matching bases. CDR1 is LNHDA and CDR2 is SQIVND in the germline V gene (reference sequence). This CDR3 is built from 16 residues. The V end lost 6 bases, the J end lost 2 bases, and 18 bases lay between the germline ends. This chain's CDR3 is CASSPPGHPSTDTQYF. CDR3 DNA sequence: TGTGCCAGTAGCCCCCCGGGACACCCATCCACAGATACGCAGTATTTT.

The chain is built from TRBV18 and TRBJ2-1; D may be TRBD1 (6 bases). CDR1 and CDR2 (germline): KGHSH, LQKENI. The CDR3 contains 15 residues. The V end lost 4 bases, the J end lost 0 bases, and 10 bases lay between the germline ends. The CDR3 loop is CASSRRDNSYNEQFF. The CDR3 DNA follows: TGTGCCAGCTCACGACGGGACAACTCCTACAATGAGCAGTTCTTC.

The V call is TRBV7-8, the J call TRBJ1-1; 10 bases are shared with TRBD1. Trimming at V came to 0 bases and at J to 6 bases, leaving 10 bases not matched to a gene. The CDR3 length is 17 residues. Germline assignment: CDR1 SGHVS and CDR2 FQNEAQ. Written as DNA, the CDR3 is TGTGCCAGCAGCTTAGCCCGACAGGGGGCAGGCCTCTCTGAAGCTTTCTTT. The encoded protein is CASSLARQGAGLSEAFF.

The chain is built from TRBV12-3 or TRBV12-4 and TRBJ2-1; perhaps TRBD1 as D (6 bases). The CDR3 consists of 13 residues. V was clipped by 11 bases and J by 10 bases, with 21 bases between them. The CDR3 loop reads CAQGTFRVGEQFF. The CDR3 DNA reads as TGTGCCCAGGGGACGTTCAGGGTGGGGGAGCAGTTCTTC.

The V and J genes are TRBV27 and TRBJ1-1; 10 bases align to TRBD1. CDR3 size: 12 residues. Germline V gene lookup returns CDR1 MNHEY and CDR2 SMNVEV (reference sequence). V shed 6 bases, J shed 11 bases, and the junction held 6 bases outside the gene matches. This CDR3 reads CASSRTDRGAFF. The CDR3 DNA reads as TGTGCCAGCAGCCGAACGGACAGGGGGGCTTTCTTT.

This sequence joins TRBV19 and TRBJ2-7, with 10 bases fitting TRBD2. With V trimmed by 5 bases and J by 2 bases, 6 bases remained unmatched. Germline values: CDR1 LNHDA, CDR2 SQIVND (reference sequence). CDR3 size: 15 residues. The chain's CDR3 is CASSPGTSATYEQYF. The CDR3 nucleotides read TGTGCCAGTAGTCCAGGGACTAGCGCGACCTACGAGCAGTACTTC.

There are a few counts of this clone. This sequence joins TRBV6-4 and TRBJ1-2, with D possibly TRBD1 on 6 matching bases. The CDR3 extends over 14 amino acids. Germline values: CDR1 MRHNA, CDR2 SNTAGT. Deletions cut 2 bases from V and 4 bases from J, with 11 bases between. The CDR3 DNA reads TGTGCCAGCAGTGACGGGACATCGGGCTATGGCTACACCTTC. This codes for CASSDGTSGYGYTF.

The CDR3 here is CASSIGGRQGLAFF. The CDR3 DNA reads as TGTGCCAGTAGTATCGGGGGCAGACAGGGACTGGCTTTCTTT. The chain employs TRBV19 and TRBJ1-1; 7 positions match TRBD1. V gave up 3 bases and J gave up 11 bases; unmatched junction bases: 12. Germline V gene sequence: CDR1 LNHDA, CDR2 SQIVND (reference sequence). The CDR3 length is 14 residues.

This chain uses TRBV5-1 with TRBJ1-6; D perhaps matches TRBD1 (5 bases). Looked up from germline, CDR1 is SGHRS and CDR2 is YFSETQ. The CDR3 is made up of 15 amino acids. V was shortened by 3 bases and J by 9 bases, with 16 bases between the two germline ends. Here the CDR3 DNA reads TGCGCCAGCAGCTCGGATACAGGATCGGGTTCACCCCTCCACTTT. Protein sequence: CASSSDTGSGSPLHF.

The genes are TRBV5-1 and TRBJ2-2, with a possible D match to TRBD2 (6 bases). Deletions cut 3 bases from V and 1 base from J, with 10 bases between. CDR1 and CDR2 (germline): SGHRS, YFSETQ. The CDR3 has 15 residues. The CDR3 spells CASSWGLMNTGELFF. The CDR3 DNA is TGCGCCAGCAGCTGGGGACTTATGAACACCGGGGAGCTGTTTTTT.

The chain employs TRBV7-8 and TRBJ2-5; the D gene is possibly TRBD1 (5 bases). The germline gives CDR1 SGHVS, CDR2 FQNEAQ. The V end was cut by 1 base, the J end by 4 bases, with 16 bases between. The CDR3 extends over 16 amino acids. The CDR3 coding sequence is TGTGCCAGCAGCTTAGGGGCAGTAAGGGGTTCAGAGACCCAGTACTTC. Its translation: CASSLGAVRGSETQYF.

The chain carries TRBV29-1 and TRBJ1-3; 8 bases align to TRBD1. Per the germline V gene, CDR1 is SQVTM and CDR2 is ANQGSEA. With V trimmed by 4 bases and J by 0 bases, 8 bases remained unmatched. The CDR3 runs to 16 residues. The CDR3 coding sequence is TGCAGCGTTGGATTACACAGGGGGTCCTCTGGAAACACCATATATTTT. Encoded protein: CSVGLHRGSSGNTIYF.

By share of the sample, this clone is medium-sized. The chain uses TRBV19 and TRBJ1-1; D is perhaps TRBD1 (5 bases). Trimming took 0 bases from V and 5 from J, leaving 13 bases between them. Germline CDR1 and CDR2: LNHDA and SQIVND (reference sequence). The CDR3 has 15 residues. The CDR3 region is CASSIDSLGRTEAFF. The CDR3 coding sequence is TGTGCCAGTAGTATAGATTCGTTGGGGCGAACTGAAGCTTTCTTT.

The genes are TRBV5-1 and TRBJ1-1, with 10 positions matching TRBD1. The V gene's germline CDR1 is SGHRS and CDR2 YFSETQ. The V and J ends lost 4 bases and 5 bases, in that order; junction bases with no gene match: 14. There are 17 residues in the CDR3. CDR3 amino acids: CASSKFPDRGRGTEAFF. The CDR3, as DNA: TGCGCCAGCAGCAAATTTCCCGACAGGGGGCGGGGAACTGAAGCTTTCTTT. Variable domain in full (rest from reference TRBV5-1 and TRBJ1-1): KAGVTQTPRYLIKTRGQQVTLSCSPISGHRSVSWYQQTPGQGLQFLFEYFSETQRNKGNFPGRFSGRQFSNSRSEMNVSTLELGDSALYLCASSKFPDRGRGTEAFFGQGTRLTVV.

J is TRBJ1-2 and V is TRBV12-3 or TRBV12-4, with unresolved D. The CDR3 contains 13 residues. V was pared by 3 bases and J by 7 bases, with 12 bases between. The CDR3 DNA sequence: TGTGCCAGCAGTTTCTTAGTGGCGGGTGGCTACACCTTC. It codes for CASSFLVAGGYTF.

The gene calls are TRBV6-2 or TRBV6-3 and TRBJ2-1; D perhaps matches TRBD1 (6 bases). Trimming left V 2 bases short and J 2 bases short, with 13 bases between. Germline V CDR1 and CDR2: MNHEY, SVGEGT. The CDR3 extends over 16 amino acids. The CDR3 DNA is TGTGCCAGCAGTTACCCTTTGGGACATGCCTACAATGAGCAGTTCTTC. Protein sequence: CASSYPLGHAYNEQFF.

The chain is built from TRBV7-7 and TRBJ2-7, with D possibly being TRBD2 (5 bases). Germline V gene sequence: CDR1 SSHAT, CDR2 FNYEAQ (reference sequence). V lost 1 base and J 6 bases, leaving 16 bases between the germline ends. The CDR3 has 15 residues. CDR3 nucleotide sequence: TGTGCCAGCAGCTTAGTTCGAGTCAAACTAGGCGAGCAGTACTTC. Its translation: CASSLVRVKLGEQYF.

This clone appeared a single time. The chain couples TRBV29-1 to TRBJ2-1; 13 bases align to TRBD2. CDR1 SQVTM and CDR2 ANQGSEA come from the germline V gene. CDR3 length: 14 amino acids. Losses at the gene ends were 6 bases for V and 9 bases for J; bases not matched to a gene: 8. The CDR3 region is CSVSTSGRVSEQFF. The CDR3 coding sequence is TGCAGCGTGTCAACTAGCGGGAGGGTGAGTGAGCAGTTCTTC.

In this sample, this clone turned up once. The rearrangement uses TRBV19 and TRBJ1-1; D ambiguous. V was pared by 1 base and J by 11 bases, with 11 bases between. The length of the CDR3 is 12 residues. The V gene's germline CDR1 is LNHDA and CDR2 SQIVND (reference sequence). The CDR3 region is CASSIGGRNAFF. The CDR3 region has the DNA TGTGCCAGTAGTATAGGTGGCAGAAACGCTTTCTTT.

V gene TRBV12-3 or TRBV12-4 combines with J gene TRBJ1-5; D remains ambiguous. V was clipped by 2 bases and J by 9 bases, with 11 bases between them. This CDR3 is built from 13 residues. The CDR3 here is CASSLNTQAPQHF. The CDR3 DNA sequence: TGTGCCAGCAGTTTAAATACTCAGGCGCCCCAGCATTTT.

The chain recombines TRBV11-1 with TRBJ2-1; 13 bases fit TRBD2. J lost 6 bases, V lost 5 bases, and 4 bases had no gene match. The CDR3 extends over 15 amino acids. Germline CDR1 SGHAT, CDR2 FQDESV (reference sequence). The CDR3 bases are TGTGCCAGCAGCCGACTAGCGGGGGGCCTCAATGAGCAGTTCTTC. Translation: CASSRLAGGLNEQFF.

To note about this clone: Distinct nucleotide sequences in the sample also encode this CDR3. The chain is built from TRBV27 and TRBJ1-1; 7 bases align to TRBD1. V was pared by 3 bases and J by 2 bases, with 6 bases of the junction left unmatched. CDR3 length equals 15 residues. Germline-derived CDR1 and CDR2 are MNHEY and SMNVEV (reference sequence). CDR3 nucleotide sequence: TGTGCCAGCAGTTTCCTTGACAGGGCCAACACTGAAGCTTTCTTT. Its translation is CASSFLDRANTEAFF.

J is TRBJ2-1 and V is TRBV21-1; the table's D call, TRBD2, has no DNA check behind it. TRBV21-1 represents a pseudogene. This CDR3 contains 12 residues. The CDR3 sequence: CARGSGDNEQFF. The CDR3 nucleotides are TGTGCCAGGGGGTCGGGGGACAATGAGCAGTTCTTC.

V and J are TRBV19 and TRBJ1-2, with a weak D call TRBD1 (5 bases). The CDR3 sequence is 14 residues long. CDR1 LNHDA and CDR2 SQIVND come from the germline V gene (reference sequence). V lost 7 bases to trimming and J lost 7 bases, with 19 bases between them. CDR3 nucleotide sequence: TGTGCCAGTACTCAAGGCCGGGGGTCGGGTGGCTACACCTTC. Amino acids: CASTQGRGSGGYTF.

This chain joins TRBV25-1 and TRBJ2-7, with D possibly TRBD2 on 6 matching bases. Germline V CDR1 and CDR2: MGHDK, SYGVNS. The CDR3 runs 14 residues. With 5 bases removed from V and 7 bases from J, the gap between germline ends came to 18 bases. The CDR3: CASSPQGVGGEQYF. As DNA, the CDR3 is TGTGCCAGCAGTCCTCAGGGAGTCGGGGGAGAGCAGTACTTC.

This clone was seen just once. CDR3: CASSPRQVHGDTQYF. The CDR3, as DNA: TGTGCCAGTAGTCCACGACAGGTCCATGGAGATACGCAGTATTTT. This chain connects TRBV19 to TRBJ2-3; D possibly corresponds to TRBD1 (6 bases). This CDR3 has 15 amino acids. Trimming shortened V by 5 bases and J by 5 bases, and 17 bases separated the two germline ends. CDR1 and CDR2 (germline): LNHDA, SQIVND (reference sequence).